The following is a T cell receptor beta chain sequence with its context. As yet, its antigen is unknown. Per germline, CDR1 SGHVS and CDR2 FNYEAQ. The CDR3 spans 15 residues. The trim removed 5 bases at V and 5 bases at J, leaving 10 bases unmatched. The data were obtained in a study of T cell repertoires in cytomegalovirus infection. Background on the study: CMV infection together with matching HLA type was indicated by public TCR beta signatures. Study-level results: HLA-C-restricted CMV clonotypes gave the most frequent clonotype in two of eight donors.

MiXCR, applied by TCRdb to the reads, yields one record per CDR3 protein. The data contain about 890,000 distinct CDR3 sequences, roughly 31% of them seen just once; the ten biggest clones take up 11% to 15%. Material: cultured CD8+ T cells from PBMCs, obtained from culture after CMV antigen stimulation. This TCR was recovered from a human donor in good health (CMV status not recorded). Some clones in this sample may be carry-over from other donors' samples. The chain recombines TRBV7-6 with TRBJ2-5; 8 positions agree with TRBD1. The CDR3, as DNA: TGTGCCAGCAGCCCCGGGACAGGTCTCGGGGAGACCCAGTACTTC. Protein product: CASSPGTGLGETQYF.